This is a list of T cell receptor beta chains from one sample in a study of blood T cell repertoires in COVID-19. Assay: immunoSEQ multiplex PCR; the TCRdb copy retains only in-frame clones and omits some. The sample contains a few hundred thousand clones, around nine tenths of which appear only once. The sequencing input was peripheral blood. The receptors stem from a woman between 50 and 59 years old with active or convalescent COVID-19. The CDR3 runs from the conserved cysteine through the conserved F or W. D genes are given only for firm matches. Clone size is shown for a subset of rows, as once, few, many or a class of expanded clone.

TRBV4-3,TRBJ2-1,TRBD2,.,17,CASSQGTSGQAYNEQFF,TGCGCCAGCAGCCAGGGAACTAGCGGGCAAGCTTACAATGAGCAGTTCTTC
TRBV29-1,TRBJ1-3,.,.,11,CSGTLGNTIYF,TGCAGCGGTACTCTTGGAAACACCATATATTTT
TRBV5-8,TRBJ1-5,.,few,15,CASSLGSYSNQPQHF,TGTGCCAGCAGCTTGGGCAGTTATAGCAATCAGCCCCAGCATTTT
TRBV29-1,TRBJ2-1,.,once,12,CSVRTDYNEQFF,TGCAGCGTAAGGACAGATTACAATGAGCAGTTCTTC
TRBV4-3,TRBJ2-6,.,.,15,CASSQDFLGANVLTF,TGCGCCAGCAGCCAAGATTTTCTGGGGGCCAACGTCCTGACTTTC
TRBV6-2/TRBV6-3,TRBJ2-7,TRBD1,.,15,CASSHWERTGDEQYF,TGTGCCAGCAGCCACTGGGAGCGGACAGGGGACGAGCAGTACTTC
TRBV6-2/TRBV6-3,TRBJ1-1,.,.,13,CASSTSNKPGAFF,TGTGCCAGCAGTACAAGCAATAAACCGGGAGCTTTCTTT
TRBV5-8,TRBJ1-2,TRBD1,.,16,CASSLTVDRARYGYTF,TGTGCCAGCAGCTTGACCGTCGACAGGGCCCGCTATGGCTACACCTTC
TRBV30,TRBJ2-6,TRBD1,once,16,CAWRSAGGYGANVLTF,TGTGCCTGGAGGTCGGCAGGGGGCTATGGGGCCAACGTCCTGACTTTC
TRBV30,TRBJ1-1,.,once,13,CAWNFGGNTEAFF,TGTGCCTGGAATTTCGGAGGGAATACTGAAGCTTTCTTT
TRBV5-4,TRBJ2-3,TRBD2,.,15,CASSLEREPSDTQYF,TGTGCCAGCAGCTTGGAGCGGGAGCCCTCAGATACGCAGTATTTT
TRBV12-5,TRBJ2-7,TRBD1,.,13,CASGSGTGDEQYF,TGTGCTAGTGGCTCCGGGACAGGGGACGAGCAGTACTTC
TRBV7-3,TRBJ2-7,.,.,14,CASSLTAGKYEQYF,TGTGCCAGCAGCTTAACGGCCGGGAAGTACGAGCAGTACTTC
TRBV4-2,TRBJ2-1,TRBD2,.,16,CASSQDGLAEYNEQFF,TGTGCCAGCAGCCAAGACGGACTAGCGGAATACAATGAGCAGTTCTTC
TRBV10-3,TRBJ2-7,TRBD2,.,12,CAISGGGNEQYF,TGTGCCATCAGCGGGGGGGGGAACGAGCAGTACTTC
TRBV5-1,TRBJ2-7,TRBD2,.,13,CASRSGDAYEQYF,TGCGCCAGCCGTAGCGGGGACGCCTACGAGCAGTACTTC
TRBV19,TRBJ1-6,.,.,13,CASNPGEGSPLHF,TGTGCCAGTAACCCCGGAGAGGGATCACCCCTCCACTTT
TRBV27,TRBJ2-1,.,.,15,CASSRQAGAYNEQFF,TGTGCCAGCTCGAGGCAGGCGGGGGCGTACAATGAGCAGTTCTTC
TRBV5-1,TRBJ2-7,TRBD1,.,16,CASSLGWGQGSYEQYF,TGCGCCAGCAGCTTGGGGTGGGGACAGGGCAGCTACGAGCAGTACTTC
TRBV15,TRBJ2-7,TRBD1,.,16,CATSRDWGRGSHEQYF,TGTGCCACCAGCAGAGATTGGGGCAGGGGGTCCCACGAGCAGTACTTC
TRBV5-5,TRBJ1-1,.,.,13,CASSIQVNTEAFF,TGTGCCAGCAGCATACAGGTGAACACTGAAGCTTTCTTT
TRBV10-3,TRBJ1-6,.,.,16,CAISDKSQGPNSPLHF,TGTGCCATCAGTGATAAATCACAGGGACCAAATTCACCCCTCCACTTT
TRBV18,TRBJ1-1,.,.,17,CASSPTTGIFVNTEAFF,TGTGCCAGCTCACCCACAACAGGGATTTTCGTGAACACTGAAGCTTTCTTT
TRBV3-1/TRBV3-2,TRBJ1-3,.,.,17,CASSQLTGRATGNTIYF,TGTGCCAGCAGCCAACTAACAGGGCGGGCAACTGGAAACACCATATATTTT
TRBV3-1/TRBV3-2,TRBJ1-4,TRBD1,.,14,CASSQQGVGEKLFF,TGTGCCAGCAGCCAGCAGGGGGTAGGAGAAAAACTGTTTTTT
TRBV4-3,TRBJ2-4,.,.,13,CASSPETVDIQYF,TGCGCCAGCAGCCCCGAGACAGTGGACATTCAGTACTTC
TRBV18,TRBJ2-7,TRBD1,once,15,CASSPGTGGTYEQYF,TGTGCCAGCTCACCCGGGACAGGGGGGACCTACGAGCAGTACTTC
TRBV6-5,TRBJ2-3,.,.,15,CASSYSGLPTDTQYF,TGTGCCAGCAGTTACAGCGGGCTACCAACAGATACGCAGTATTTT
TRBV11-3,TRBJ2-3,.,.,14,CASSPTQGSYTQYF,TGTGCCAGCAGCCCTACACAGGGTAGTTATACGCAGTATTTT
TRBV30,TRBJ1-1,.,.,11,CARGADTEAFF,TGTGCACGGGGTGCAGACACTGAAGCTTTCTTT
TRBV3-1/TRBV3-2,TRBJ1-6,.,once,14,CASPRGSYNSPLHF,TGTGCCAGCCCCAGGGGTTCCTATAATTCACCCCTCCACTTT
TRBV7-2,TRBJ1-1,.,.,15,CASSLAWGPNTEAFF,TGTGCCAGCAGCTTAGCGTGGGGCCCCAACACTGAAGCTTTCTTT
TRBV7-2,TRBJ1-1,TRBD1,.,14,CASSFQQGSTEAFF,TGTGCCAGCAGCTTTCAACAGGGGAGTACTGAAGCTTTCTTT
TRBV18,TRBJ2-3,TRBD2,.,17,CASSPRASGASTDTQYF,TGTGCCAGCTCACCACGAGCTAGCGGCGCGAGCACAGATACGCAGTATTTT